The sequence of this T cell receptor beta chain was determined in a study of blood T cell repertoires in COVID-19 (TCRdb year 2020). Background for the entire study: Recovered participants in ImmuneRACE Cohort 3 were defined by two consecutive negative NP/OP PCR tests, clearance by a healthcare professional, or resolution of symptoms. The prospective study material was composed of cDNA or gDNA derived from T cells, B-cell-depleted T cells, or PBMCs. The repertoires were made available in a free public database intended to serve as a resource for research on the immune response to SARS-CoV-2. Subjects who had been exposed to COVID-19, were actively infected with it, or had recovered from it provided the deeply sampled blood TCRbeta repertoires that made up the dataset. Where available, HLA class I and class II types were taken from metadata supplied by the sample provider and were not determined by assay-based typing. The samples were drawn from the first 160 participants of the ongoing ImmuneRACE study and from 1,254 subjects provided by 6 global collaborators. The sample metadata nearly always contained a de-identified subject ID, COVID-19 status, age in years and sex. Samples covering the acute and convalescent phases of COVID-19 were provided by collaborators in the United States, Italy and Spain. Study-wide conclusions, independent of this receptor: How much clinical and demographic metadata was included differed by source and by participant, and the metadata was provided uncurated.

Participants in the prospective study were aged about 18 to 100 years, lived in under 30 United States geographic areas, and enrolled through a virtual design. Cohort assignment in the prospective study relied on participant-reported clinical history from a screening survey and a study questionnaire. In the prospective study, whole blood, serum and a nasopharyngeal or oropharyngeal swab were collected from each participant by mobile phlebotomists. Participants in the prospective study had the option to provide additional blood draws and questionnaires over a roughly two-month period. Before DNA extraction, prospective study blood samples were shipped either frozen or at room temperature. TCRbeta CDR3 regions were amplified from genomic DNA by means of the immunoSEQ Assay, a bias-controlled multiplex PCR. From the authors' description of their analysis: The number of nucleated cells in each sample was estimated from the amplification of reference gene primers within the assay. To quantify the absolute abundance of each unique TCRbeta CDR3 rearrangement, sequence reads were collapsed and filtered. For each sample, productive Simpson clonality was calculated as the square root of Simpson's diversity index over productive rearrangements. TCRdb took this table from immuneACCESS and kept in-frame rearrangements with V and J called. Such tables lack part of the clones; where checked against another copy, unresolved V genes explain under half of the gap, and the rest is unexplained. The D gene and trimming were derived from the DNA, and the V and J assignments and clone size from that table. The sample data list some 200,000 clones, and around 87% of these were observed just once. The ten top clones hold roughly 7.1% of the sample.

In the germline V gene (reference sequence), CDR1 corresponds to SEHNR and CDR2 to FQNEAQ. From the cysteine up to the phenylalanine, the CDR3 has a length of 15 residues. The read is trimmed to its CDR3 DNA, 45 bases read in frame from base 1. Trimming at the junction amounts to 5 bases on V and 0 bases on J, and the germline ends lie 11 bases apart. About this clone: Its antigen is unknown. The record has no base qualities; no much larger clone is one base away.

Source material: PBMCs or T cells enriched from blood (not recorded which). The origin of this receptor is a young man in a cohort exposed to, infected with or recovered from COVID-19 (not recorded which). Here the chain combines TRBV7-9 and TRBJ1-3, with the D gene uncertain. The DNA sequence is TGTGCCAGCAGCCTGCGCGGCAGCTCTGGAAACACCATATATTTT. This sequence encodes CASSLRGSSGNTIYF.